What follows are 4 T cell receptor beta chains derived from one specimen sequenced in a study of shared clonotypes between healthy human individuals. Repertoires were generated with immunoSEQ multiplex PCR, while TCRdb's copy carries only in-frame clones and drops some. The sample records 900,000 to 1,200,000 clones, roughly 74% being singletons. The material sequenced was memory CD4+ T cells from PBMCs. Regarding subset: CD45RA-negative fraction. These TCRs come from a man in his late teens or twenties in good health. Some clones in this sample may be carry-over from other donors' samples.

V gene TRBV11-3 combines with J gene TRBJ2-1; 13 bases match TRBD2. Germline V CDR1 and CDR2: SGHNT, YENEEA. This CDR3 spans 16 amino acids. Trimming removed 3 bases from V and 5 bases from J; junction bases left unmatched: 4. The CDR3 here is CASSFPTSGRHNEQFF. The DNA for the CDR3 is TGTGCCAGCAGCTTCCCGACTAGCGGGAGGCACAATGAGCAGTTCTTC.

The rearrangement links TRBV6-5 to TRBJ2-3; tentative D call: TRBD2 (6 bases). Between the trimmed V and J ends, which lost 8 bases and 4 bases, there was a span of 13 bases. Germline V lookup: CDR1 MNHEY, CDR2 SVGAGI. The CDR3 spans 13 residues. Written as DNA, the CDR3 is TGTGCCAGCGCCTTGGGGGGACCAGATACGCAGTATTTT. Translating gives CASALGGPDTQYF.

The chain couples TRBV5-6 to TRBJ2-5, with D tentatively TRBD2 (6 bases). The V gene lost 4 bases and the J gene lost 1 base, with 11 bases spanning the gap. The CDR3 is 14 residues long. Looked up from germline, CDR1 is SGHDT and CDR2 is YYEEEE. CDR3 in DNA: TGTGCCAGCAGCACCATAGCGGTCCAAGAGACCCAGTACTTC. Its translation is CASSTIAVQETQYF.

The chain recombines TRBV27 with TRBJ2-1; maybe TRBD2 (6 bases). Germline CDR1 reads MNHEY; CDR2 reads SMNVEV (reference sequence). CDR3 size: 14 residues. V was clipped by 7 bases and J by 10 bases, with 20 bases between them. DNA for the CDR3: TGTGCCAGCACCAGACTGGGGGGAGAACGGGAGCAGTTCTTC. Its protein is CASTRLGGEREQFF.